This entry features one T cell receptor (beta chain) sequence. This clone was observed a handful of times. It has no known antigen specificity. Qualities for individual bases were not recorded, and no much larger clone is one base off. This specimen comes from a study of memory B cells and T cells in multiple sclerosis (dated by TCRdb to about 2018). Concerning the study at large: TCR beta repertoires of autoproliferating peripheral T cells were compared with the TCR beta repertoires of brain lesion-infiltrating T cells in multiple sclerosis patients. Two multiple sclerosis patients were included in the TCR sequencing because brain lesions obtained at autopsy or brain-infiltrating cells obtained from biopsy were available for them.

The research as a whole found: Clone-set sizes differed between compartments, which influenced counts of shared clonotypes and required normalization.

Before use, PBMCs were isolated by Ficoll density gradient centrifugation and cryopreserved. Genomic DNA was extracted, and the immunoSEQ Platform was used to amplify TCRbeta CDR3 regions from that DNA. The immunoSEQ assay used multiplex PCR together with high-throughput sequencing and a bioinformatics pipeline from the vendor. Per the source publication's procedure: Non-productive sequences and CDR3s under 4 amino acids long were removed, and the clonotype frequencies in each sample were recalculated. In immunoSEQ Analyzer 2.0, shared clonotypes were identified as identical CDR3 amino acid, V gene and J gene sequences. Repertoire overlap was normalized by dividing shared clonotype counts by the product of both clone-set sizes, with the result scaled by 1000 into arbitrary units. TCRdb holds this immuneACCESS table with in-frame rearrangements only. Some clones are missing; in checked studies, unresolved V genes explain under half, and the rest has no known cause. From that table come the V and J calls and clone size; the DNA was used to work out D and trimming. For this sample there are several thousand clones; roughly three fifths appear just once. The ten most abundant clones make up 33% of the sample.

V was cut back by 0 bases and J by 3 bases, leaving a gap of 5 bases between them. The CDR3 contains 14 residues, cysteine and phenylalanine counted. This entry keeps only the CDR3 DNA: 42 bases, framed from base 1. Looking up the germline V gene yields CDR1 MGHRA and CDR2 YSYEKL. Sequencing was done on a sample of memory (CD45RO+) CD8+ T cells from blood. The sample's cell subset or site label, decoded: CD45RO+ memory T cells sorted from peripheral blood. This clonotype was sampled from a human donor with multiple sclerosis. The chain joins TRBV4-1 to TRBJ2-2; the D gene remains uncertain. The CDR3 corresponds to CASSQDEYTGELFF. The nucleotide sequence reads as follows: TGCGCCAGCAGCCAAGATGAGTACACCGGGGAGCTGTTTTTT.